The subject of this entry is one T cell receptor beta chain. The sample originates from a study of blood T cell repertoires in COVID-19. Study-level information: Italy, Spain and the United States were the sources of the convalescent and acute COVID-19 samples.

Losses at the gene ends were 1 base for V and 6 bases for J; bases not matched to a gene: 9. In germline, CDR1 is LNHNV, CDR2 YYDKDF (reference sequence). The CDR3 has 17 amino acids. Sequencing was performed with immunoSEQ multiplex PCR; in TCRdb, only in-frame clones are kept and a portion is missing. The table has 300,000 or so clones, 86% seen once. The sequence was obtained from a woman aged 45-60 years with acute or convalescent COVID-19. Sequencing used peripheral blood. This rearrangement joins TRBV15 to TRBJ2-1; 10 bases are shared with TRBD1. The CDR3 bases are TGTGCCACCAGCAGAGGCGCCGGGACAGGGGCTCGCAATGAGCAGTTCTTC. Protein: CATSRGAGTGARNEQFF.